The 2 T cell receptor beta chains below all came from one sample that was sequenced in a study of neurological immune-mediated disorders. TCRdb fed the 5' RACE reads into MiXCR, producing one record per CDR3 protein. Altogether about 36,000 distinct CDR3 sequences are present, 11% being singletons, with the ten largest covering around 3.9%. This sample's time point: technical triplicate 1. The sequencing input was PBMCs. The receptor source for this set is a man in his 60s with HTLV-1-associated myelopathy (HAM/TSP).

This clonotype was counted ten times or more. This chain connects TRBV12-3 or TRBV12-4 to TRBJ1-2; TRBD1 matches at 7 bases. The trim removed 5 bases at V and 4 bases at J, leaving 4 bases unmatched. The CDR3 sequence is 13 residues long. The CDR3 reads CASSRQGSYGYTF. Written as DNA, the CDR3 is TGTGCCAGCAGTCGACAGGGCTCCTATGGCTACACCTTC.

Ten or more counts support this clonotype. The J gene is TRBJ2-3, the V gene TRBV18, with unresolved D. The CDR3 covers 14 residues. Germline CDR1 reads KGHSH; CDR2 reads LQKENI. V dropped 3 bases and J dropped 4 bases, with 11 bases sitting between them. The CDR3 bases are TGTGCCAGCTCACCCCCGACGATATCAGATACGCAGTATTTT. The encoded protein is CASSPPTISDTQYF.